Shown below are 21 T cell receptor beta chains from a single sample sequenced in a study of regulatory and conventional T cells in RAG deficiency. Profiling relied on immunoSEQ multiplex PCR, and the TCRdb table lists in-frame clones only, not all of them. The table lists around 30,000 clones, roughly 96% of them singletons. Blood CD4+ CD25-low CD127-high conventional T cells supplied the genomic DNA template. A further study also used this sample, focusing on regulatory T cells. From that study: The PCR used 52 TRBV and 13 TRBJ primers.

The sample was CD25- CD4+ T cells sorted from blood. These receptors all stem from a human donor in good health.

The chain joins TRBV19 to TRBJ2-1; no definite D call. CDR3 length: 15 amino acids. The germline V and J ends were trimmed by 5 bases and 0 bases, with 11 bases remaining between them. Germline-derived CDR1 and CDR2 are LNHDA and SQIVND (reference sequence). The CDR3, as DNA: TGTGCCAGTAGTTCGCAGCCAGGCTCCTACAATGAGCAGTTCTTC. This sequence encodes CASSSQPGSYNEQFF.

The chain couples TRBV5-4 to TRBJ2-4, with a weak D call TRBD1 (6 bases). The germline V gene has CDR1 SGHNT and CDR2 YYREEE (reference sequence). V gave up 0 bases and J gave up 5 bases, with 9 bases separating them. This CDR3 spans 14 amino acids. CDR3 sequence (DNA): TGTGCCAGCAGCTTGGCAGGGGTCGAAAACATTCAGTACTTC. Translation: CASSLAGVENIQYF.

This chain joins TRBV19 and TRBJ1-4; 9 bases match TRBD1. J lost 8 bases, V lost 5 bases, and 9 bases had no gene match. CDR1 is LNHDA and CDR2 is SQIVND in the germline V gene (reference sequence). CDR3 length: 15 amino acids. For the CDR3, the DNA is TGTGCCAGTAGTCGAACAGGGGGCGCGGAGGAAAAACTGTTTTTT. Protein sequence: CASSRTGGAEEKLFF.

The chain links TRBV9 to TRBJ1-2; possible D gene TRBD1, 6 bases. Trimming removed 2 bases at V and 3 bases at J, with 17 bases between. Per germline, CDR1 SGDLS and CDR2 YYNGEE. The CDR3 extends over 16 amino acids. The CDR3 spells CASSVTGTTSDYGYTF. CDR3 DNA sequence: TGTGCCAGCAGCGTCACCGGGACAACGTCTGACTATGGCTACACCTTC.

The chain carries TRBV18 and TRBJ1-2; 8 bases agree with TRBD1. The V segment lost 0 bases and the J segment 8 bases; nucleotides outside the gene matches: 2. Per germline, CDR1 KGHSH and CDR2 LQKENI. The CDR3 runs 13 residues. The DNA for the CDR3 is TGTGCCAGCTCACCACCTTCAGGGGGCGGCTACACCTTC. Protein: CASSPPSGGGYTF.

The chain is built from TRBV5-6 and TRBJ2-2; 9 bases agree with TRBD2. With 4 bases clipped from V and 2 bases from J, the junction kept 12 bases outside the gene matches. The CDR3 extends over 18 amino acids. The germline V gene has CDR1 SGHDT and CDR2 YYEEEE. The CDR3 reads CASSVTVQRGVNTGELFF. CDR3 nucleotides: TGTGCCAGCAGCGTGACAGTGCAGCGGGGGGTTAACACCGGGGAGCTGTTTTTT.

The CDR3 DNA follows: TGTGCCAGCAGCTTGGGCGGCCACCAAAACTATGGCTACACCTTC. Its translation: CASSLGGHQNYGYTF. The chain carries TRBV5-4 and TRBJ1-2; D not resolved. The CDR3 loop spans 15 amino acids. The germline V and J ends were trimmed by 0 bases and 2 bases, with 11 bases remaining between them. Germline V gene lookup returns CDR1 SGHNT and CDR2 YYREEE (reference sequence).

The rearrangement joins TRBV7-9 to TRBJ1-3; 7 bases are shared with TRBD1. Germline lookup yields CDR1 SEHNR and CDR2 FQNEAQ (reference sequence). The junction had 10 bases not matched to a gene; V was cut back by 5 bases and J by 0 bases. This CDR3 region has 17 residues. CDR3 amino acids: CASSRFLDRASGNTIYF. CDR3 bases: TGTGCCAGCAGCCGATTCCTAGACAGGGCCTCTGGAAACACCATATATTTT.

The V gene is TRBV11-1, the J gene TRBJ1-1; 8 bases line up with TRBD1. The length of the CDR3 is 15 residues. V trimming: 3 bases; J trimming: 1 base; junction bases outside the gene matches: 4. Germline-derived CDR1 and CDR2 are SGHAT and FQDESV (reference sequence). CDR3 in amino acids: CASSFGQGQNTEAFF. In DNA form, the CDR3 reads TGTGCCAGCAGCTTCGGACAGGGACAGAACACTGAAGCTTTCTTT.

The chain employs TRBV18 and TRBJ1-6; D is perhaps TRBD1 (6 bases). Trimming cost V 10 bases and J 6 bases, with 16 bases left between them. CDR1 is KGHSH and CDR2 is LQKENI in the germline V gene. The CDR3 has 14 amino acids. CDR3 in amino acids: CATHRGGRNSPLHF. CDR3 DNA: TGTGCCACCCACCGGGGGGGGCGTAATTCACCCCTCCACTTT.

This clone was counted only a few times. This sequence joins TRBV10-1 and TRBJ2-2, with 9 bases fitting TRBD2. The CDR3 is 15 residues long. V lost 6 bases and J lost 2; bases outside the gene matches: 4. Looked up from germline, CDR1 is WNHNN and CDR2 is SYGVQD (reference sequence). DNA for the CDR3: TGCGCCAGCAGCAGCGGGGGGCCTAACACCGGGGAGCTGTTTTTT. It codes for CASSSGGPNTGELFF.

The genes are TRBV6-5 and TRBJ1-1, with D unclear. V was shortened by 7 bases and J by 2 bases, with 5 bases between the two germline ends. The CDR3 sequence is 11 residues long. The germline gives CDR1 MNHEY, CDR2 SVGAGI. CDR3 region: CASIFNTEAFF. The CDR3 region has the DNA TGTGCCAGCATATTTAACACTGAAGCTTTCTTT.

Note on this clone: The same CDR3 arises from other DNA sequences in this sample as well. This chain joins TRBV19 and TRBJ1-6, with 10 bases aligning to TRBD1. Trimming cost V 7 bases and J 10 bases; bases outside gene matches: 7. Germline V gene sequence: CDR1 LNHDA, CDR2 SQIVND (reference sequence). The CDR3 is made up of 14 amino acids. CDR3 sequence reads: CASTVDRGQSPLHF. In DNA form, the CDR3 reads TGTGCCAGTACTGTAGACAGGGGGCAATCACCCCTCCACTTT.

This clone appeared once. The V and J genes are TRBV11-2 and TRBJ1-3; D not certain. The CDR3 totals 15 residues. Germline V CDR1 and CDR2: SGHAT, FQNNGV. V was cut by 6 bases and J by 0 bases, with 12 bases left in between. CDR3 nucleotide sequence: TGTGCCAGCAGACCAACAGAAGGCTCTGGAAACACCATATATTTT. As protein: CASRPTEGSGNTIYF. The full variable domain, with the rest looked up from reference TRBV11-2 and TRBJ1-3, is EAGVAQSPRYKIIEKRQSVAFWCNPISGHATLYWYQQILGQGPKLLIQFQNNGVVDDSQLPKDRFSAERLKGVDSTLKIQPAKLEDSAVYLCASRPTEGSGNTIYFGEGSWLTVV.

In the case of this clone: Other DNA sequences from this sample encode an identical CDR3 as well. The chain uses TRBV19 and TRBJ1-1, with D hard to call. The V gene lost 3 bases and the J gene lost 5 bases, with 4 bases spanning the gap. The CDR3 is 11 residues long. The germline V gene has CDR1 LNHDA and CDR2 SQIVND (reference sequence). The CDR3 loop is CASSIGTEAFF. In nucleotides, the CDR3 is TGTGCCAGTAGTATCGGGACTGAAGCTTTCTTT.

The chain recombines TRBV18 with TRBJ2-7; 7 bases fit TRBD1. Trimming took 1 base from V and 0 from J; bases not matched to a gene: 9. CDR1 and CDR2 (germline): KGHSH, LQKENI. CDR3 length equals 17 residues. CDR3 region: CASSPLLSGTDSYEQYF. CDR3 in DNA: TGTGCCAGCTCACCACTTCTGTCCGGGACAGACTCCTACGAGCAGTACTTC.

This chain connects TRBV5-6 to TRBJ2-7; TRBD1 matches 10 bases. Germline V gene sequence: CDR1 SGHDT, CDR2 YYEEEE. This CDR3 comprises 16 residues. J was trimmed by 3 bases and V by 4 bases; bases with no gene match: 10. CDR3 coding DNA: TGTGCCAGCAGCCCCCTTCCCGGGACAGGGGTCTACGAGCAGTACTTC. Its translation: CASSPLPGTGVYEQYF.

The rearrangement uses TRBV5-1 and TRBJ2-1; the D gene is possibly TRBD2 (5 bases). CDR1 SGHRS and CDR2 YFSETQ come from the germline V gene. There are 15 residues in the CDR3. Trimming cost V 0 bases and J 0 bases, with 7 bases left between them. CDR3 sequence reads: CASSLEGSSYNEQFF. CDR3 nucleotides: TGCGCCAGCAGCTTGGAAGGGAGCTCCTACAATGAGCAGTTCTTC.

The CDR3 here is CASSLDRANQPQHF. The CDR3, as DNA: TGCGCCAGCAGCTTGGACAGGGCCAATCAGCCCCAGCATTTT. The chain joins TRBV5-1 to TRBJ1-5; D may be TRBD1 (6 bases). Trimming pared 0 bases from V and 3 bases from J, leaving 7 bases between. The CDR3 totals 14 residues. From germline, CDR1 is SGHRS and CDR2 YFSETQ.

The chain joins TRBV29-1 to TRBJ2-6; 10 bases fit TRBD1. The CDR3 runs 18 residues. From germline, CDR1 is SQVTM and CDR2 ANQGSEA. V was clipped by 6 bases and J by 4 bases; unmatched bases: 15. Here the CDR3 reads CSVPFSRTGGRGANVLTF. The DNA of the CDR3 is TGCAGCGTGCCCTTTTCGAGGACAGGGGGACGAGGGGCCAACGTCCTGACTTTC.

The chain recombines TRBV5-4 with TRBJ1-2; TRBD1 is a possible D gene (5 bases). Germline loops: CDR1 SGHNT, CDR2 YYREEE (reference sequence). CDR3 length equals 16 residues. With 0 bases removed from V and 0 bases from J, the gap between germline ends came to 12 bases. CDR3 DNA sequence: TGTGCCAGCAGCTTGGGGGGGGGTGCCCCTAACTATGGCTACACCTTC. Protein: CASSLGGGAPNYGYTF.